Listed below are T cell receptor beta chains from one sample, sequenced in a study of T cells in Graves' hyperthyroidism and ophthalmopathy. TCRdb fed the multiplex PCR reads into MiXCR, producing one record per CDR3 protein. The sample holds about 600,000 distinct CDR3 sequences; roughly 15% are singletons and the top ten take roughly an eighth. Input material: blood. The receptors derive from a woman in her forties or fifties with Graves' ophthalmopathy. CDR3s include the opening cysteine and the closing phenylalanine or tryptophan. Each record gives: V gene, J gene, D gene, clone size, CDR3 DNA, CDR3 protein. A D gene is named only where the DNA matches it firmly. The listing skips clone size in some rows; elsewhere it reads once, few, many or a size class.

>TRBV7-2|TRBJ2-1|NA|NA
TGTGCCAGCAGCGTAGGCGGTTTTACGGGAACAAACCCCGTTTGGCACGATGAGCAGTTCTTC
CASSVGGFTGTNPVWHDEQFF
>TRBV5-1|TRBJ2-1|TRBD2|NA
TGCGCCAGCAGCCTGGAGCTAGCGGGAGGAGAGCAGTTCTTC
CASSLELAGGEQFF
>TRBV30|TRBJ1-4|TRBD1|many
TGTGCCTGGAGTACCGGGACAGGGGAAGAAAAACTGTTTTTT
CAWSTGTGEEKLFF
>TRBV19|TRBJ1-4|NA|NA
TGTGCCAGTAGCGGGTGGGCTACAACTAATGAAAAACTGTTTTTT
CASSGWATTNEKLFF
>TRBV29-1|TRBJ2-7|TRBD2|NA
TGCAGCGTTGAAACTAGCGGGGGTATCGGGTCCTACGAGCAGTACTTC
CSVETSGGIGSYEQYF
>TRBV5-6|TRBJ2-1|TRBD2|many
TGTGCCAGCAGCTTGGGTAGGACTAGCGCGTACAATGAGCAGTTCTTC
CASSLGRTSAYNEQFF
>TRBV2|TRBJ2-1|NA|many
TGTGCCAGCAGAAGGCTGAATGAGCAGTTCTTC
CASRRLNEQFF
>TRBV18|TRBJ2-2|NA|many
TGTGCCAGCTCAAAAGGAACGGGCGGCACCGGGGAGCTGTTTTTT
CASSKGTGGTGELFF
>TRBV5-1|TRBJ2-2|NA|NA
TGTGCCAGCAGCGCGGGACAAACGAACACCGGGGAGCTGTTTTTT
CASSAGQTNTGELFF
>TRBV7-9|TRBJ2-5|NA|few
TGTGCCAGCAGCTTTACCGTGTCCGACTCCGGAAAAAAGACCCAGTACTTC
CASSFTVSDSGKKTQYF
>TRBV19|TRBJ1-5|TRBD1|few
TGTGCCAGTAGTATGCAGGGGGCGCAGCCCCAGCATTTT
CASSMQGAQPQHF
>TRBV28|TRBJ1-2|NA|few
TGTGCCAGCAGTTTATTTAGGAGAGGGACCAACTATGGCTACACCTTC
CASSLFRRGTNYGYTF
>TRBV11-2|TRBJ1-2|NA|many
TGTGCCAGCAGCTTAGGCGAGGGACGGATCTACACCTTC
CASSLGEGRIYTF
>TRBV20-1|TRBJ2-1|TRBD2|many
TGCAGTGCTACAACCCCAGCGGGGAGCTCCTACAATGAGCAGTTCTTC
CSATTPAGSSYNEQFF
>TRBV5-1|TRBJ1-3|NA|NA
TGTGCCAGCAGCTTGGTAGTCTTCATGGGCCTTGGCGGCACCATATATTTT
CASSLVVFMGLGGTIYF
>TRBV15|TRBJ1-2|TRBD1|NA
TGTGCCACCAGCACGCGAGAACTCATACGGGGACAGGGGGCCCCTAACTATGGCTACACCTTC
CATSTRELIRGQGAPNYGYTF
>TRBV2|TRBJ2-3|TRBD2|many
TGTGCCAGCAGAATAGCGGGAGGCAACACAGATACGCAGTATTTT
CASRIAGGNTDTQYF
>TRBV12-3/TRBV12-4|TRBJ2-7|NA|many
TGTGCCAGCAGTTCCCGTGGAGGGGCTAACGACGAGCAGTACTTC
CASSSRGGANDEQYF
>TRBV20-1|TRBJ1-5|NA|NA
TGCAGTGCTAGATTGGGCAGCAGTGAGATAAATCAGCCCCAGCATTTT
CSARLGSSEINQPQHF
>TRBV7-9|TRBJ2-7|NA|many
TGTGCCAGCAGCTTACGGCAGAACCCCTACGAGCAGTACTTC
CASSLRQNPYEQYF
>TRBV3-1|TRBJ1-1|NA|many
TGTGCCAGCAGCCAGGTGGGGCGCACTGAAGCTTTCTTT
CASSQVGRTEAFF
>TRBV6-1|TRBJ2-4|NA|few
TGTGCCAGCAGCGATCAGGGGGCCAAAAACATTCAGTACTTC
CASSDQGAKNIQYF
>TRBV28|TRBJ2-5|NA|many
TGTGCCAGCAGTTTGGGGGCAGGGTCGAGGGAAGAGACCCAGTACTTC
CASSLGAGSREETQYF
>TRBV7-3|TRBJ2-5|TRBD2|few
TGTGCCAGCAGCCGTGGAGCGGGAGTGGTAGAGACCCAGTACTTC
CASSRGAGVVETQYF
>TRBV28|TRBJ2-5|TRBD2|many
TGTGCCAGCAGTTCCTCTCGGGGGGGTTGGGAGACCCAGTACTTC
CASSSSRGGWETQYF
>TRBV29-1|TRBJ1-2|NA|few
TGCAGCGTTGGTACCGACTACAACTATGGCTACACCTTC
CSVGTDYNYGYTF
>TRBV4-2|TRBJ1-1|NA|few
TGTGCCAGCAGCCAGCTTAATAGGCGGGGAGGCGACACTGAAGCTTTCTTT
CASSQLNRRGGDTEAFF
>TRBV7-2|TRBJ1-3|NA|NA
TGTGCCAGCAGCTCCAGGGTTGGTGGAAACACCATATATTTT
CASSSRVGGNTIYF
>TRBV9|TRBJ2-5|TRBD1|many
TGTGCCAGCAGCGCCGGGACAGGGGTTGAGACCCAGTACTTC
CASSAGTGVETQYF
>TRBV30|TRBJ2-5|NA|many
TGTGCCTGGGGTTACCAAGAGACCCAGTACTTC
CAWGYQETQYF
>TRBV5-1|TRBJ2-3|NA|many
TGCGCCAGCAGCCCGTGGAGTCCGGGGCTCACAGATACGCAGTATTTT
CASSPWSPGLTDTQYF
>TRBV28|TRBJ1-3|NA|many
TGTGCCAGCAGTTTACTGGGCTCTGGAAACACCATATATTTT
CASSLLGSGNTIYF
>TRBV4-2|TRBJ2-3|TRBD2|NA
TGTGCCAGCAGCCAAGCCGGACTAGCGGGTCTGGATACGCAGTATTTT
CASSQAGLAGLDTQYF
>TRBV7-3|TRBJ1-1|TRBD1|NA
TGTGCCAGCAGCGCCGGGACAGGGAGCACTGAAGCTTTCTTT
CASSAGTGSTEAFF
>TRBV7-2|TRBJ2-1|NA|many
TGTGCCAGCAGCTCGGTGGTCGGGAGAAAGGGGAATGAGCAGTTCTTC
CASSSVVGRKGNEQFF
>TRBV7-9|TRBJ2-3|TRBD1|many
TGTGCCAGCAGCTTATGGACAGGGACAGATACGCAGTATTTT
CASSLWTGTDTQYF
>TRBV9|TRBJ2-2|NA|few
TGTGCCAGCAGGATGGGGATCGCCGGGGAGCTGTTTTTT
CASRMGIAGELFF
>TRBV28|TRBJ2-1|NA|many
TGTGCCAGCACCAATGGAGGATACAATGAGCAGTTCTTC
CASTNGGYNEQFF
>TRBV28|TRBJ2-7|TRBD1|many
TGTGCCAGCAGTTTATCGACAGGGGGCTACGAGCAGTACTTC
CASSLSTGGYEQYF
>TRBV4-1|TRBJ2-7|TRBD1|few
TGCGCCAGCAGCCAAGACCGGGACAGGGGAATCGCCATCTACGAGCAGTACTTC
CASSQDRDRGIAIYEQYF
>TRBV20-1|TRBJ1-5|NA|many
TGCAGTGCTACTTTTTCGACAGTTCAAGCTAGCAATCAGCCCCAGCATTTT
CSATFSTVQASNQPQHF
>TRBV6-1|TRBJ1-5|NA|NA
TGTGCCAGCAGTTTCCGGGGCAGCGGTCAGCCCCAGCATTTT
CASSFRGSGQPQHF
>TRBV12-5|TRBJ2-1|NA|NA
TGTGCTAGTGGCCGGCCGGGACAAAACTACAATGAGCAGTTCTTC
CASGRPGQNYNEQFF
>TRBV9|TRBJ1-2|NA|few
TGTGCCAGCAGCGGGGGATCCTACACCTTC
CASSGGSYTF
>TRBV5-1|TRBJ2-1|TRBD1|many
TGCGCCAGCAGCCTGCAGGGGGCAGGTAATGAGCAGTTCTTC
CASSLQGAGNEQFF
>TRBV5-1|TRBJ2-2|TRBD1|many
TGCGCCAGCAGCGCCCCGGGACAGGGCTTCACCGGGGAGCTGTTTTTT
CASSAPGQGFTGELFF
>TRBV6-5|TRBJ2-5|TRBD2|few
TGTGCCAGCAGTTACTCTACGGGGGGAGAGACCCAGTACTTC
CASSYSTGGETQYF
>TRBV7-3|TRBJ2-2|NA|NA
TGTGCCAGCAGCCCGAGATTCCACACCGGGGAGCTGTTTTTT
CASSPRFHTGELFF
>TRBV28|TRBJ2-1|TRBD2|many
TGTGCCAGCAGTTTATCTAGCGGACCTTACAATGAGCAGTTCTTC
CASSLSSGPYNEQFF